This T cell receptor beta chain emerged from a study of vaccination effects on CD4 cells after COVID-19. As to this clone: The target antigen is unknown.

Germline V CDR1 and CDR2: SGHRS, YFSETQ. The CDR3 totals 17 residues. V shed 4 bases, J shed 5 bases, and the junction held 12 bases outside the gene matches. Following an approximately 10-day culture, CD4+ T cells were purified. Two-dose vaccination with either BNT162b2 or mRNA-1273 was given to the participants. Negative nucleocapsid antibody tests before and after vaccination confirmed no previous SARS-CoV-2 infection. Assay: immunoSEQ multiplex PCR; the TCRdb copy retains only in-frame clones and omits some. This sample has about 73,000 clones, with less than 75% found just once. The chain is built from TRBV5-1 and TRBJ2-5; 12 bases fit TRBD2. The sequence was obtained from a human donor who received a COVID-19 vaccine. This material consisted of CD4+ T cells from PBMCs cultured without peptide, taken after COVID-19 vaccination. This chain's CDR3 is CASSPWTSGVGGETQYF. The CDR3 nucleotides read TGCGCCAGCAGCCCTTGGACTAGCGGGGTAGGGGGTGAGACCCAGTACTTC.